This T cell receptor beta chain is drawn from a study of PD-1 blockade in classical Hodgkin lymphoma (dated by TCRdb to about 2020). Notes on the research overall: Nivolumab dosing was 3 mg/kg intravenously every 2 weeks, continuing until either disease progression or unacceptable toxicity. The study used TCR beta sequencing and CyTOF to define a peripheral blood immune signature of response to PD-1 blockade in classical Hodgkin lymphoma. What the research found in general, with its limitations: Lower diversity was observed in patients in whom nivolumab was started less than 1 year after ASCT, and these patients were excluded from later analyses so that confounding by immune reconstitution would be avoided. Among trial patients, those achieving complete response had baseline diversity similar to that of newly diagnosed patients, while diversity was significantly lower in partial responders and progressors. Baseline TCR diversity was reported to be lower in newly diagnosed patients than in healthy donors and to be lower still in relapsed/refractory patients. The study covered only a single clinical trial cohort, and the causes of the repertoire differences, possibly disease activity or prior therapy, were still not defined. CD4+ but not CD8+ TCR diversity rose significantly by C4D1 (p=0.0027 vs p=0.16), most apparent in complete responders (p=0.02).

Comment on this clone: This clone's antigen is unknown. One base away there is no much larger clone; base qualities are not given.

The meaning of the sample's time point label: cycle 2 day 1 (C2D1) of nivolumab. All trial patients had relapsed after autologous stem cell transplantation, with cohorts A, B and C differing in prior brentuximab vedotin exposure. The trial cohort comprised 56 patients with relapsed/refractory classical Hodgkin lymphoma whose best overall responses were complete response, partial response or progressive disease. Single-agent nivolumab was administered to trial patients in the multi-cohort phase II CheckMate 205 trial. An independent review committee assessed best overall response by applying the 2007 International Working Group response criteria. PBMCs from the trial were collected at three points: immediately before nivolumab initiation (C1D1), and during therapy at cycle 2 day 1 and cycle 4 day 1. Peripheral blood was collected in 8 mL Vacutainer Cell Preparation Tubes, from which PBMCs were isolated by centrifugation and then cryopreserved.

Per the germline V gene, SNHLY is the CDR1 and FYNNEI is the CDR2. V is reduced by 1 base and J by 2 bases, leaving a spacing of 6 bases between them. Taken from cysteine to phenylalanine, the CDR3 has 13 residues. The DNA shown is the 39-base CDR3, in frame from base 1. The Qiagen DNeasy kit was used to extract genomic DNA both from unsorted PBMCs and from the negatively selected CD4+ and CD8+ fractions. Using primers that anneal to V and J segments, immunoSEQ multiplex PCR amplified the TCR beta CDR3 regions. A synthetic immune receptor repertoire was used to minimize amplification bias, and remaining bias was computationally removed after sequencing. On the study's bioinformatics: Repertoire diversity was quantified as the Shannon entropy index using custom Python scripts. Unsorted, CD4+ and CD8+ repertoires were examined separately, except in combined analyses, for which CD4+ and CD8+ sequences were merged in silico. A clone counted as expanded when the clone's frequency after treatment rose at least 2-fold relative to C1D1, and clones undetected at baseline were given a pseudocount of 0.5. Clones with 0 or 1 copy at C1D1 were defined as singleton clones, while clones with 2 or more copies were defined as non-singleton clones. Clones expanded in unsorted samples were assigned a CD4+, CD8+ or unknown annotation through matching of protein sequences in sorted samples from the same patient. Wilcoxon tests on paired samples were used to test changes in diversity from C1D1 to C4D1. TCRdb stores this immuneACCESS table with in-frame sequences only. Part of the clones is absent; in the studies checked, under half of the shortfall reflects unresolved V genes, and no reason is known for the rest. The D gene and trimming were derived from the DNA, and the V and J assignments and clone size from that table. The sample data list about 93,000 clones, and around nine tenths of these were observed just once. In total, the top ten clones hold about 2.7% of the sample.

Here the sequenced sample was peripheral blood mononuclear cells (PBMCs), taken before the second cycle of nivolumab. In this chain, TRBV2 is recombined with TRBJ2-7, with an unclear D gene assignment. The TCR originated in a human donor with classical Hodgkin lymphoma. The nucleotides are TGTGCCAGCAGTGAAGTTGGACCCTACGAGCAGTACTTC. Its translation reads: CASSEVGPYEQYF.